Here is one TCR beta chain with its context. Its matching antigen is unknown. TCR beta libraries were made by quantitative 5'-RACE with molecular barcodes. TCRdb re-derived calls from the 5' RACE reads in MiXCR, one entry per CDR3 protein. The sample yields nearly 250,000 distinct CDR3 sequences, roughly a third seen once. CDR1 is DFQATT, CDR2 SNEGSKA, per germline (reference sequence). The CDR3 consists of 13 residues. The entry originates in a study of CD8 T cells in ankylosing spondylitis. Study results and caveats: Prior work had noted some motif variants in reactive arthritis blood and synovial fluid. One TCR beta motif, made up of roughly eight highly homologous variants, appeared characteristic of ankylosing spondylitis blood.

J is TRBJ2-1 and V is TRBV20-1, with D perhaps TRBD2 (6 bases). Sequencing was done on a sample of blood, either unsorted or a sorted T cell fraction (not recorded which). The TCR originated in a male donor with ankylosing spondylitis or in good health (not recorded which). This chain's CDR3 is CRAGTHTYNEQFF. As DNA, the CDR3 is TGCAGAGCCGGGACTCATACCTACAATGAGCAGTTCTTC.